The 13 T cell receptor beta chains listed next were all sequenced from one sample in a study of cytomegalovirus exposure and HLA in healthy donors. This PCR relied on a set of 60 Vbeta primers and 13 Jbeta primers. Measured with immunoSEQ multiplex PCR; TCRdb has only the in-frame clones, and not every one. The table includes 200,000 to 250,000 clones, more than 75% detected once. The material sequenced was PBMCs. These receptors all come from a human donor in good health.

This clone was seen just once. The chain has TRBV7-6 and TRBJ2-7, with TRBD1 matching 9 bases. The CDR3 has 17 residues. The germline V gene has CDR1 SGHVS and CDR2 FNYEAQ. V was clipped by 4 bases and J by 1 base; unmatched bases: 11. DNA of the CDR3: TGTGCCAGCAGCTCGAGGTGGGGGGGACAGGGTTCCTACGAGCAGTACTTC. As protein: CASSSRWGGQGSYEQYF.

The chain employs TRBV6-1 and TRBJ1-3; D gene unclear. Germline V gene sequence: CDR1 MNHNS, CDR2 SASEGT. The CDR3 has 16 amino acids. V lost 4 bases and J lost 1, with 14 bases in between. CDR3 in DNA: TGTGCCAGCAGTGTTCAAAGCGACGGGTCTGGAAACACCATATATTTT. Amino acid sequence: CASSVQSDGSGNTIYF.

The rearrangement links TRBV6-8 to TRBJ1-2; D might be TRBD1 (6 bases). Germline CDR1 reads MNHGY; CDR2 reads SAAAGT. V shed 10 bases and J shed 4 bases, with 22 bases lying between them. This CDR3 contains 15 residues. The CDR3 spells CAMLNRARKPYGYTF. CDR3 DNA sequence: TGTGCCATGCTAAACAGGGCCCGAAAACCCTATGGCTACACCTTC.

Only one count was recorded for this clone. The chain carries TRBV19 and TRBJ1-3; TRBD1 agrees at 7 bases. Germline CDR1 reads LNHDA; CDR2 reads SQIVND (reference sequence). There are 15 residues in the CDR3. V shed 3 bases and J 4 bases; nucleotides not matched to a gene: 6. The CDR3 nucleotides read TGTGCCAGTAGTATCGACAGGGAGGCCGGAAACACCATATATTTT. It yields the protein CASSIDREAGNTIYF.

The chain combines TRBV18 with TRBJ1-1, with no clear D. Germline assignment: CDR1 KGHSH and CDR2 LQKENI. The CDR3 contains 15 residues. The V and J ends lost 3 bases and 3 bases respectively, with 14 bases between them. This chain's CDR3 is CASSPNAAEDTEAFF. As DNA, the CDR3 is TGTGCCAGCTCACCCAATGCCGCGGAGGACACTGAAGCTTTCTTT.

The chain joins TRBV4-1 to TRBJ2-7; D possibly corresponds to TRBD2 (5 bases). V lost 1 base, J lost 5 bases, and 18 bases lay in between. Germline V CDR1 and CDR2: MGHRA, YSYEKL. The CDR3 totals 16 residues. The CDR3, as DNA: TGCGCCAGCAGCCAAGGTGAGGGATGGGTGTCGGACGAGCAGTACTTC. Amino acids: CASSQGEGWVSDEQYF.

This clone was seen only once. V gene TRBV19 combines with J gene TRBJ1-5, with a possible D match to TRBD1 (6 bases). V dropped 7 bases and J dropped 1 base, with 8 bases sitting between them. Germline V lookup: CDR1 LNHDA, CDR2 SQIVND (reference sequence). This CDR3 has 13 residues. The CDR3 DNA is TGTGCCAGTAACGGACAGAGCAATCAGCCCCAGCATTTT. Residues: CASNGQSNQPQHF.

The rearrangement uses TRBV29-1 and TRBJ2-5, with D perhaps matching TRBD1 (6 bases). The CDR3 runs 14 residues. V dropped 7 bases and J dropped 2 bases, with 17 bases sitting between them. Germline V lookup: CDR1 SQVTM, CDR2 ANQGSEA. The CDR3 bases are TGCAGCGCCCGAGAGACAGGACAACAAGAGACCCAGTACTTC. Protein sequence: CSARETGQQETQYF.

This chain links TRBV25-1 with TRBJ2-7; D is uncertain. V lost 1 base and J lost 6, with 7 bases in between. Germline V gene lookup returns CDR1 MGHDK and CDR2 SYGVNS. CDR3 length: 12 amino acids. The CDR3 region is CASSESPSEQYF. The CDR3 bases are TGTGCCAGCAGTGAATCTCCCAGCGAGCAGTACTTC.

The chain joins TRBV2 to TRBJ2-7; TRBD2 might be the D (6 bases). Germline V lookup: CDR1 SNHLY, CDR2 FYNNEI. The CDR3 is made up of 14 amino acids. V lost 7 bases to trimming and J lost 0 bases, with 13 bases between them. CDR3 nucleotide sequence: TGTGCCAGCATCCTTACGACTAGCTCCTACGAGCAGTACTTC. As protein: CASILTTSSYEQYF. The full variable domain, in which reference TRBV2 and TRBJ2-7 provide the parts outside the CDR3, is EPEVTQTPSHQVTQMGQEVILRCVPISNHLYFYWYRQILGQKVEFLVSFYNNEISEKSEIFDDQFSVERPDGSNFTLKIRSTKLEDSAMYFCASILTTSSYEQYFGPGTRLTVT.

The genes are TRBV19 and TRBJ2-7; 11 positions agree with TRBD2. Germline V lookup: CDR1 LNHDA, CDR2 SQIVND (reference sequence). Losses at the gene ends were 5 bases for V and 2 bases for J; bases not matched to a gene: 11. The CDR3 has 17 residues. The CDR3 DNA reads as TGTGCCAGTAGTCCTCTCCCGACTAGCGGGACGACCTACGAGCAGTACTTC. Encoded protein: CASSPLPTSGTTYEQYF.

V is TRBV5-1 and J is TRBJ1-3, with D possibly TRBD1 on 6 matching bases. CDR3 size: 17 residues. Germline lookup yields CDR1 SGHRS and CDR2 YFSETQ. V lost 0 bases and J lost 0, with 13 bases in between. The CDR3 bases are TGCGCCAGCAGCTTGGGACCGGACAGCAACTCTGGAAACACCATATATTTT. Its translation is CASSLGPDSNSGNTIYF. The whole variable domain, filled in from reference TRBV5-1 and TRBJ1-3, reads KAGVTQTPRYLIKTRGQQVTLSCSPISGHRSVSWYQQTPGQGLQFLFEYFSETQRNKGNFPGRFSGRQFSNSRSEMNVSTLELGDSALYLCASSLGPDSNSGNTIYFGEGSWLTVV.

V and J are TRBV28 and TRBJ2-3; 7 bases map to TRBD2. The CDR3 contains 13 residues. V dropped 8 bases and J dropped 3; count of bases not matched to a gene: 5. From germline, CDR1 is MDHEN and CDR2 SYDVKM. CDR3 sequence reads: CASLLGGTDTQYF. The CDR3 region has the DNA TGTGCCAGCTTACTGGGGGGGACAGATACGCAGTATTTT.